Sequencing of this T cell receptor (beta chain) was carried out in a study of metastatic and nonmetastatic thyroid tumors. About the study: Malignant thyroid and benign thyroid patients provided blood and tumor or nodule tissue whose repertoires were compared.

Prior to thyroid surgery, none of the patients had received any treatment. V lost 3 bases and J 15 bases, leaving 3 bases between the germline ends. The germline V gene has CDR1 LNHDA and CDR2 SQIVND (reference sequence). The CDR3 runs 8 residues. Overall study results and limits: TCR beta diversity was reportedly significantly higher in malignant thyroid tumors than benign nodules, in blood and tumor.

This clone was found many times. Its antigen is unidentified. This clone may be a read error of a much larger clone one base away. TCRdb re-called the PCR reads via MiXCR. This sample has approximately 41,000 clones, with more than 25% found just once. This sequence joins TRBV19 and TRBJ1-5; unclear D gene. The origin of this receptor is a male donor with papillary thyroid cancer or a benign thyroid nodule (not recorded which). Some clones in this sample may be carry-over from other donors' samples. The sample consisted of blood. CDR3 coding DNA: TGTGCCAGTAGTATTGTGCATTTT. As protein: CASSIVHF.